The T cell receptor beta chain described here comes from a study of T cell responses to AZD1222 COVID-19 vaccine (dated by TCRdb to the early 2020s). Context from the whole study: Because spike-specific TCR depth and breadth did not differ between the two schedules, AZD1222 recipients who got a second dose at roughly 4 weeks were pooled with those who got a second dose at roughly 12 weeks. A total of over 230 trial participants underwent TCR sequencing, of whom nearly 210 received two doses of AZD1222 and about 25 received two doses of the MenACWY control vaccine. Trial participants were enrolled into age subgroups of 18-55, 56-69 and 70-plus years, which contained 148, 28 and 57 TCR-sequenced participants, respectively.

The CDR3, from cysteine to phenylalanine, totals 14 residues. Only the CDR3 region is kept as DNA, spanning 42 bases read in frame from base 1. V is reduced by 10 bases and J by 2 bases, leaving a spacing of 17 bases between them. Looking up the germline V gene (reference sequence) yields CDR1 LGHDT and CDR2 YNNKEL. Beyond this particular receptor, the publication reports: The vaccine-associated CD4 TCRs covered the entire spike protein, and the dominant responses fell in regions 160-218 and 743-854. Conclusions about previously exposed vaccinees were limited because only six AZD1222 recipients were SARS-CoV-2 seropositive at baseline. Participants were mostly white British, with more females than males. The authors suggested clonal diversity may have been underestimated. In the small 56-69-year group, the increase in depth fell short of significance, most likely because of low power. After two AZD1222 doses, both the breadth and the depth of spike-specific TCRs were significantly higher than at day 0 and than in MenACWY recipients. Because no samples from the day 14 peak response were available, repertoires could be characterized only after the peak T cell response. Reportedly, almost half of the unique spike-specific TCRs recognized epitopes lying outside the regions that are mutated in the B.1.351 and B.1.1.7 variants.

A note on this clone: No cognate antigen has been identified for it. Base qualities are missing; no much larger clone stands one base away.

In light of the paper, this sample's time point label describes: baseline before first vaccination. Vaccinee samples were obtained from the UK trials COV001 and COV002, which included a single-blind randomized controlled phase 2/3 trial of AZD1222 (ChAdOx1 nCoV-19) in healthy adults. For TCRbeta chain sequencing, PBMC samples were collected from trial participants at day 0 and at day 28 after the second dose. The CDR3 regions of human TCRbeta chains were analyzed by immunosequencing. Per the authors' processing: Repertoire TCRs were matched against a reference library of SARS-CoV-2-specific TCRs generated with the MIRA antigen-specificity platform. Breadth was defined as the fraction of unique TCRs that were SARS-CoV-2-associated. Depth was defined as the fraction of total T cells that were SARS-CoV-2-associated. Each spike-specific TCR was assigned to its reactive spike region and to a CD4 or CD8 class using the MIRA data. Log10-transformed breadth and depth values were compared by one-way ANOVA with Sidak's multiple comparisons tests. Sourced from immuneACCESS, this table was stored by TCRdb with only in-frame sequences that have V and J called. A share of the clones is absent; for the studies checked, an unresolved V gene accounts for under half, and the remainder has no known explanation. V and J calls and clone size are as listed in that table; D and trimming were resolved from the DNA. Counted in this sample were 75,000 to 100,000 clones; 88% of them appeared once. In total, the top ten clones hold approximately 6.3% of the sample.

Sequenced material: peripheral blood, taken on day 0 of AZD1222 vaccination. The V gene is TRBV3-1 (or the pseudogene TRBV3-2) and the J gene is TRBJ1-2; the D gene remains uncertain. This receptor was obtained from an adult in good health. The nucleotide sequence is given as TGTGCCACCTCGGGGTCTTGGGTAAACTATGGCTACACCTTC. It specifies CATSGSWVNYGYTF.